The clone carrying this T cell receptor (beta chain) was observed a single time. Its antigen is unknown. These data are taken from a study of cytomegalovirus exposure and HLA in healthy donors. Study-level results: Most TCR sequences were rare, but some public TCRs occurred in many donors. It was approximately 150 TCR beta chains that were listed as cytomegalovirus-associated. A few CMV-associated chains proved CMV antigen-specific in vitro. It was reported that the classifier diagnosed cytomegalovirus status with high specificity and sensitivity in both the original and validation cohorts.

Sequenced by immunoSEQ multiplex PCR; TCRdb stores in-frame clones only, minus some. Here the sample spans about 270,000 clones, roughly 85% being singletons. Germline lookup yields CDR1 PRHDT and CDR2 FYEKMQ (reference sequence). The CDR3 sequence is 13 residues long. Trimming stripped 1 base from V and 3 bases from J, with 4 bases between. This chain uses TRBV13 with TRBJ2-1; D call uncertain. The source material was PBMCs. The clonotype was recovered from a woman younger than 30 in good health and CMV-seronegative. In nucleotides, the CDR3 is TGTGCCAGCAGCTTAGCCCTCTACAATGAGCAGTTCTTC. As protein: CASSLALYNEQFF.